This entry lists 23 T cell receptor beta chains sequenced from one sample in a study of shared clonotypes between healthy human individuals. Assay used: immunoSEQ multiplex PCR; TCRdb lists only in-frame clones, some missing. The sample lists 100,000 or so clones, around half seen once, with about 15% in the top ten. Sequencing was carried out using PBMCs. The source of these receptors is a woman between 40 and 55 years old in good health. Some clones in this sample may be carry-over from other donors' samples.

The J gene is TRBJ2-3, the V gene TRBV19; a weak D match, TRBD2 (6 bases). Germline V CDR1 and CDR2: LNHDA, SQIVND (reference sequence). V dropped 5 bases and J dropped 2 bases, with 11 bases sitting between them. The CDR3 spans 14 residues. CDR3 sequence: CASSRGTVTDTQYF. Written as DNA, the CDR3 is TGTGCCAGTAGTCGGGGGACTGTCACAGATACGCAGTATTTT.

The CDR3 reads CASSPGQAPKQYF. In nucleotides, the CDR3 is TGTGCCAGCAGCCCAGGACAGGCCCCCAAGCAGTACTTC. This chain connects TRBV7-9 to TRBJ2-7; 7 bases agree with TRBD1. J was trimmed by 8 bases and V by 5 bases; bases with no gene match: 9. Germline lookup yields CDR1 SEHNR and CDR2 FQNEAQ (reference sequence). This CDR3 spans 13 amino acids.

The chain recombines TRBV9 with TRBJ2-5; TRBD2 aligns across 7 bases. Germline CDR1 SGDLS, CDR2 YYNGEE. Trimming cost V 0 bases and J 2 bases; bases outside gene matches: 10. This CDR3 region has 17 residues. Here the CDR3 DNA reads TGTGCCAGCAGCGTAGGAGGGTGGGGAGGGACTCAAGAGACCCAGTACTTC. It specifies CASSVGGWGGTQETQYF.

The J gene is TRBJ1-5, the V gene TRBV6-5; D gene uncertain. Trimming removed 7 bases at V and 0 bases at J, with 13 bases between. CDR1 is MNHEY and CDR2 is SVGAGI in the germline V gene. There are 15 residues in the CDR3. The CDR3 region has the DNA TGTGCCAGCACCAAGACGGATAATAGCAATCAGCCCCAGCATTTT. This sequence encodes CASTKTDNSNQPQHF.

The chain uses TRBV10-3 and TRBJ1-1, with D tentatively TRBD1 (6 bases). The CDR3 extends over 15 amino acids. Per the germline V gene, CDR1 is ENHRY and CDR2 is SYGVKD. The V and J ends lost 2 bases and 1 base respectively, with 11 bases between them. The CDR3 DNA follows: TGTGCCATCAGTGAGAGGGACATCGGGAACACTGAAGCTTTCTTT. Residues: CAISERDIGNTEAFF.

This clone occurred once. A single base separates this from a much larger clone, so it may be a read error. Other DNA sequences in the sample encode the same CDR3. The chain joins TRBV6-1 to TRBJ1-4; weak D call: TRBD1 (6 bases). The germline gives CDR1 MNHNS, CDR2 SASEGT. The CDR3 contains 15 residues. CDR3 coding DNA: TGTGCCAGTAGTGAGCGACAGGTCCTGAATGAAAAACTGTTTTTT. This gives the protein CASSERQVLNEKLFF.

The chain has TRBV5-4 and TRBJ2-7; D may be TRBD1 or TRBD2 (5 bases each). CDR3 length equals 13 residues. V gave up 4 bases and J gave up 2 bases, with 10 bases separating them. The germline V gene encodes CDR1 SGHNT and CDR2 YYREEE (reference sequence). CDR3 region: CASSDSGTYEQYF. CDR3 in DNA: TGTGCCAGCAGCGACAGCGGCACCTACGAGCAGTACTTC.

This clone was counted between two and nine times. The V and J genes are TRBV2 and TRBJ1-5; possibly TRBD1 for D (6 bases). Deletions cut 6 bases from V and 0 bases from J, with 18 bases between. Germline V gene lookup returns CDR1 SNHLY and CDR2 FYNNEI. This CDR3 comprises 17 residues. CDR3 loop: CASRDGTSPFSNQPQHF. The CDR3 nucleotides read TGTGCCAGCAGGGACGGGACATCCCCTTTTAGCAATCAGCCCCAGCATTTT.

There are many counts of this clone. Other DNA sequences of this sample code for an identical CDR3. V gene TRBV7-9 combines with J gene TRBJ2-5; no definite D call. The CDR3 contains 14 residues. Germline assignment: CDR1 SEHNR and CDR2 FQNEAQ (reference sequence). Trimming took 5 bases from V and 2 from J, leaving 12 bases between them. This chain's CDR3 is CASSPTGPQETQYF. CDR3 bases: TGTGCCAGCAGCCCAACCGGGCCGCAAGAGACCCAGTACTTC. Full variable domain (rest looked up from reference TRBV7-9 and TRBJ2-5): DTGVSQNPRHKITKRGQNVTFRCDPISEHNRLYWYRQTLGQGPEFLTYFQNEAQLEKSRLLSDRFSAERPKGSFSTLEIQRTEQGDSAMYLCASSPTGPQETQYFGPGTRLLVL.

A note on this clone: The conserved phenylalanine or tryptophan normally closing the CDR3 is absent here, so this likely arose from a read error. The chain has TRBV4-1 and TRBJ2-7; D possibly corresponds to TRBD2 (6 bases). The CDR3 sequence is 15 residues long. The germline V gene has CDR1 MGHRA and CDR2 YSYEKL. Trimming removed 4 bases from V and 2 bases from J, with 15 bases in between. CDR3 sequence reads: CASSLRDSGTYEQYS. The CDR3 nucleotides read TGCGCCAGCAGCCTTCGGGATAGCGGAACCTACGAGCAGTACTCC.

Worth noting for this clone: The same CDR3 also results from other DNA sequences found in this sample. This rearrangement joins TRBV18 to TRBJ2-3; D not certain. The germline gives CDR1 KGHSH, CDR2 LQKENI. Trimming shortened V by 3 bases and J by 3 bases, and 4 bases separated the two germline ends. The CDR3 extends over 12 amino acids. In DNA form, the CDR3 reads TGTGCCAGCTCACCGGGTACAGATACGCAGTATTTT. Translation: CASSPGTDTQYF.

This clone was detected many times. CDR3 loop: CATSYDNYGYTF. The DNA for the CDR3 is TGTGCCACCTCTTACGACAACTATGGCTACACCTTC. The gene calls are TRBV25-1 and TRBJ1-2; D unclear. The germline V gene encodes CDR1 MGHDK and CDR2 SYGVNS. The CDR3 has 12 amino acids. V was trimmed by 10 bases and J by 2 bases, leaving 11 bases between them.

This clone was observed many times. The genes are TRBV5-1 and TRBJ2-1; 9 bases match TRBD2. The length of the CDR3 is 15 residues. Trimming took 1 base from V and 5 from J; bases not matched to a gene: 4. Germline CDR1 is SGHRS and CDR2 is YFSETQ. CDR3 sequence (DNA): TGCGCCAGCAGCTTGAGTCTAGCGGGGAACAATGAGCAGTTCTTC. Protein sequence: CASSLSLAGNNEQFF.

The chain links TRBV15 to TRBJ1-5; maybe TRBD1 (5 bases). Trimming left V 5 bases short and J 2 bases short, with 10 bases between. CDR1 and CDR2 (germline): LNHNV, YYDKDF (reference sequence). The CDR3 sequence is 14 residues long. CDR3 nucleotides: TGTGCCACCAGCCGGGACCTCGGCAATCAGCCCCAGCATTTT. Encoded protein: CATSRDLGNQPQHF.

Ten or more counts support this clone. The chain recombines TRBV5-1 with TRBJ2-5; possible D gene TRBD2, 6 bases. Trimming stripped 1 base from V and 2 bases from J, with 9 bases between. The germline V gene has CDR1 SGHRS and CDR2 YFSETQ. This CDR3 spans 14 amino acids. The CDR3 is CASSLLGLQETQYF. The CDR3 DNA follows: TGCGCCAGCAGCTTGTTGGGACTGCAAGAGACCCAGTACTTC.

This chain joins TRBV6-1 and TRBJ2-1; the match to TRBD2 covers 7 bases. This CDR3 is 13 amino acids long. CDR1 is MNHNS, CDR2 SASEGT, per germline. J lost 6 bases, V lost 10 bases, and 9 bases had no gene match. CDR3 sequence reads: CATRTSIGNEQFF. The CDR3 region has the DNA TGTGCCACCCGGACTAGTATAGGCAATGAGCAGTTCTTC.

Details on this clone: Other DNA sequences in this sample translate to the same CDR3. The rearrangement uses TRBV28 and TRBJ2-7; 9 bases align to TRBD1. CDR3 length: 16 amino acids. V was clipped by 2 bases and J by 4 bases; unmatched bases: 9. Looked up from germline, CDR1 is MDHEN and CDR2 is SYDVKM. CDR3: CASSLGRGQGIYEQYF. The CDR3 nucleotides are TGTGCCAGCAGTTTAGGAAGGGGACAGGGTATTTACGAGCAGTACTTC.

The sample holds many counts of this clone. This chain joins TRBV27 and TRBJ2-1; 9 nucleotides match TRBD2. The CDR3 consists of 14 residues. Germline-derived CDR1 and CDR2 are MNHEY and SMNVEV (reference sequence). V gave up 2 bases and J gave up 6 bases; unmatched junction bases: 2. The CDR3, as DNA: TGTGCCAGCAGTTTAGAGACTAGCGGCAATGAGCAGTTCTTC. Translated: CASSLETSGNEQFF.

This chain joins TRBV7-9 and TRBJ1-2, with TRBD1 as a possible D gene (5 bases). V shed 2 bases and J shed 2 bases, with 15 bases lying between them. The CDR3 has 16 residues. Per germline, CDR1 SEHNR and CDR2 FQNEAQ (reference sequence). CDR3 in DNA: TGTGCCAGCAGCTTATACCCAGGGAGGGCGAACTATGGCTACACCTTC. Translating it yields CASSLYPGRANYGYTF.

This clone appeared once. The rearrangement uses TRBV6-1 and TRBJ2-1; TRBD1 aligns across 7 bases. The germline CDR1 and CDR2 sequences are MNHNS and SASEGT. This CDR3 is built from 14 residues. V was pared by 8 bases and J by 5 bases, with 9 bases of the junction left unmatched. The CDR3: CASLRGLDHNEQFF. DNA of the CDR3: TGTGCCAGCCTTAGGGGGCTAGACCACAATGAGCAGTTCTTC.

V usage is TRBV5-4 and J usage is TRBJ2-7; unclear D gene. The ends were cut back, 4 bases at V and 2 bases at J, with 10 bases in the middle. The CDR3 is made up of 13 amino acids. CDR1 and CDR2 (germline): SGHNT, YYREEE (reference sequence). The CDR3 sequence: CASSQVVTYEQYF. CDR3 DNA: TGTGCCAGCAGCCAAGTGGTAACCTACGAGCAGTACTTC.

This clone was counted many times. The V call is TRBV30, the J call TRBJ1-1; D unclear. The CDR3 loop spans 13 amino acids. The V gene lost 2 bases and the J gene lost 7 bases, with 14 bases spanning the gap. The germline CDR1 and CDR2 sequences are GTSNPN and SVGIG (reference sequence). CDR3 sequence reads: CAWSMSGVGEAFF. CDR3 in DNA: TGTGCCTGGAGTATGTCTGGGGTTGGTGAAGCTTTCTTT.

The rearrangement links TRBV10-3 to TRBJ1-2; 8 nucleotides line up with TRBD1. Germline CDR1 reads ENHRY; CDR2 reads SYGVKD. This CDR3 is 13 amino acids long. With V trimmed by 3 bases and J by 8 bases, 5 bases remained unmatched. The CDR3 sequence: CAISDGQGEGYTF. In nucleotides, the CDR3 is TGTGCCATCAGTGACGGACAGGGTGAGGGCTACACCTTC.